This is a list of T cell receptor beta chains from one sample in a study of CD8 T cells in Susac syndrome. TCRdb analysed the immunoSEQ multiplex PCR reads with MiXCR anew, one entry per CDR3 protein. This repertoire shows under 200,000 distinct CDR3 sequences, approximately 95% found once; its top ten account for about 0.16%. Sequenced sample: CD8+ T cells from PBMCs. The receptors here all came from a human donor with multiple sclerosis. CDR3s include the opening cysteine and the closing phenylalanine or tryptophan. A D gene is named only where the DNA matches it firmly. Clone size is given for some rows only: seen once, a few or many times, or a class if the clone is expanded.

clone_size j_call d_call v_call cdr3_aa cdr3_nt
. TRBJ2-3 TRBD2 TRBV28 CASSYTSGSSDTQYF TGTGCCAGCAGTTACACTAGCGGGAGCTCGGATACGCAGTATTTT
. TRBJ2-3 TRBD2 TRBV27 CASSKTGLAGGPDTQYF TGTGCCAGCAGCAAAACGGGACTAGCGGGAGGTCCAGATACGCAGTATTTT
. TRBJ1-1 . TRBV7-9 CASSSTVATEAFF TGTGCCAGCAGCTCGACGGTGGCGACTGAAGCTTTCTTT
once TRBJ2-5 . TRBV7-9 CASSPSLTSSQETQYF TGTGCCAGCAGCCCAAGCCTCACGAGCAGCCAAGAGACCCAGTACTTC
. TRBJ2-6 . TRBV19 CASSRGAGANVLTF TGTGCCAGTTCCCGCGGGGCTGGGGCCAACGTCCTGACTTTC
. TRBJ2-5 TRBD2 TRBV11-2 CASSSMSGGGETQYF TGTGCCAGCAGCTCAATGAGCGGGGGAGGAGAGACCCAGTACTTC
. TRBJ1-5 . TRBV27 CASSLGGINQPQHF TGTGCCAGCAGTTTGGGGGGCATCAATCAGCCCCAGCATTTT
. TRBJ2-2 . TRBV15 CATQLASGELFF TGTGCCACCCAGCTCGCTTCCGGGGAGCTGTTTTTT
. TRBJ1-2 . TRBV27 CASSLVSGYGYTF TGTGCCAGCAGTTTAGTTTCAGGGTATGGCTACACCTTC
. TRBJ1-1 . TRBV6-2/TRBV6-3 CAIGGLWTEAFF TGTGCCATCGGGGGTTTGTGGACTGAAGCTTTCTTT
. TRBJ2-6 . TRBV9 CASSGQVSGANVLTF TGTGCCAGCAGCGGACAGGTCTCTGGGGCCAACGTCCTGACTTTC
. TRBJ2-1 . TRBV29-1 CSVAGGPWNEQFF TGCAGCGTTGCTGGGGGGCCCTGGAATGAGCAGTTCTTC
. TRBJ2-7 TRBD2 TRBV9 CASSVGGRDEQYF TGTGCCAGCAGCGTAGGCGGGAGGGACGAGCAGTACTTC
. TRBJ2-1 . TRBV24-1 CATSVGGNEQFF TGTGCCACCAGTGTAGGGGGGAATGAGCAGTTCTTC